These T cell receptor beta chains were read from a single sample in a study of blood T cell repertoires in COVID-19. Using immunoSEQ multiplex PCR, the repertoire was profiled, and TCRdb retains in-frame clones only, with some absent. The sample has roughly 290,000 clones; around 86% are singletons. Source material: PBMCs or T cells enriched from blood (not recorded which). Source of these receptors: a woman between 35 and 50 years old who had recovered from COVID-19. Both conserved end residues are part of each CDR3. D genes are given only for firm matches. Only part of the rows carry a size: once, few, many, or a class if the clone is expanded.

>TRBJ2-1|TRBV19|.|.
CASTSRQATKSYNEQFF
TGTGCCAGTACTTCTCGACAGGCGACTAAATCCTACAATGAGCAGTTCTTC
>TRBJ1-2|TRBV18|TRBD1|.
CASSLTGGYGYTF
TGTGCCAGCTCCCTTACAGGGGGCTATGGCTACACCTTC
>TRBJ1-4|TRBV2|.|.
CASSVDSTDEKLFF
TGTGCCAGCAGTGTTGACAGTACTGATGAAAAACTGTTTTTT
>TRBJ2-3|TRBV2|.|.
CASSETGGIDTQYF
TGTGCCAGCAGTGAAACCGGGGGAATAGATACGCAGTATTTT
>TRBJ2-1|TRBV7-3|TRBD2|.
CASSLGGPSGGSSYNEQFF
TGTGCCAGCAGCTTAGGAGGTCCTAGCGGGGGTAGCTCCTACAATGAGCAGTTCTTC
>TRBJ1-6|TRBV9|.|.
CASSVEAGGRSYNSPLHF
TGTGCCAGCAGCGTAGAGGCGGGGGGAAGATCCTATAATTCACCCCTCCACTTT
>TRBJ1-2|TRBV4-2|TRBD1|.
CASSQDTLSSGLGTGANNYGYTF
TGTGCCAGCAGCCAAGATACGCTTTCTTCGGGACTCGGGACAGGGGCGAATAACTATGGCTACACCTTC
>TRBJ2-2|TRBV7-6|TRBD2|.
CASSPSGLAATGELFF
TGTGCCAGCAGCCCCTCGGGACTAGCGGCCACCGGGGAGCTGTTTTTT
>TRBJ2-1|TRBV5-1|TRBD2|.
CASSLGLAVYNEQFF
TGCGCCAGCAGCTTGGGTCTAGCGGTCTACAATGAGCAGTTCTTC
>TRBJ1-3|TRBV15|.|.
CATSVDSTYGNTIYF
TGTGCCACCAGCGTCGACAGTACGTATGGAAACACCATATATTTT
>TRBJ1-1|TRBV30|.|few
CAGPGKMNTEAFF
TGTGCCGGCCCGGGGAAGATGAACACTGAAGCTTTCTTT
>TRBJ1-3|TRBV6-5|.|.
CASTLYFGEGNTIYF
TGTGCCAGCACACTCTATTTCGGGGAAGGAAACACCATATATTTT
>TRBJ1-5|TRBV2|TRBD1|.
CASTRARDRGQPQHF
TGTGCCAGCACTAGAGCTCGGGACAGGGGTCAGCCCCAGCATTTT
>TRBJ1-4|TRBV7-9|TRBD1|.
CASSPDRGPDRLFF
TGTGCCAGCAGCCCGGACAGGGGGCCCGATAGACTGTTTTTT
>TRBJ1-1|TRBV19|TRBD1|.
CASSLNGQANTEAFF
TGTGCCAGTAGTTTAAACGGACAGGCCAACACTGAAGCTTTCTTT
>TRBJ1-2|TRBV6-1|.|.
CASSEIMARTDRDGYTF
TGTGCCAGCAGTGAAATAATGGCGAGGACAGATAGGGATGGCTACACCTTC
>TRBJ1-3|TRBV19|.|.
CASSIRGTSGNTIYF
TGTGCCAGTAGTATAAGGGGAACATCTGGAAACACCATATATTTT
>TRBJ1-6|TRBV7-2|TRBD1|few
CASSYRDRGTPLHF
TGTGCCAGCAGCTACCGGGACAGGGGGACACCCCTCCACTTT
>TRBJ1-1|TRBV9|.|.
CASSGGRVSGTEAFF
TGTGCCAGCAGCGGTGGCAGGGTATCTGGGACTGAAGCTTTCTTT
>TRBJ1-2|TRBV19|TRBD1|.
CASSIGTGWVRGYTF
TGTGCCAGTAGTATTGGGACAGGGTGGGTTCGGGGCTACACCTTC
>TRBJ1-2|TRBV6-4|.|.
CASSERRNYGYTF
TGTGCCAGCAGTGAGCGCAGGAACTATGGCTACACCTTC